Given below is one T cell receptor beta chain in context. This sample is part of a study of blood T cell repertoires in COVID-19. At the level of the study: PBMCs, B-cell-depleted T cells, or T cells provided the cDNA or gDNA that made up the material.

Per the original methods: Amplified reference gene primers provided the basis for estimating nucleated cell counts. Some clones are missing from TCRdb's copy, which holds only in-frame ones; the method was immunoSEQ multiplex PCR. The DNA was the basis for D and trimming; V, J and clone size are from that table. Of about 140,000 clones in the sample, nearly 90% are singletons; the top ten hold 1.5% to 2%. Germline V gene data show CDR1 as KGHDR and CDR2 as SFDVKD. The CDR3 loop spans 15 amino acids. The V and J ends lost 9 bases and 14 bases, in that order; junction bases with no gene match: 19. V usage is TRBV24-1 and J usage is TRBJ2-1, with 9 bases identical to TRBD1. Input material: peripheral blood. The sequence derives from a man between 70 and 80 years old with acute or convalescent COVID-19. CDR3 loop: CATAPAGTGKVIEFF. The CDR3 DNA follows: TGTGCCACCGCCCCCGCCGGGACAGGGAAAGTAATCGAGTTCTTC.